This T cell receptor beta chain was documented in a study of Ad26.COV2.S vaccination and SARS-CoV-2 variants. TCRdb's table, derived via immunoSEQ multiplex PCR, lists solely in-frame clones and lacks some. The sample carries about 680,000 clones, around 92% recorded once. Treatment meaning: roughly 20 received Ad26.COV2.S at low or high dose, single or two shots; several received placebo; per-sample allocation not given. Repertoires come from day 63 after the first vaccine or placebo injection. Germline CDR1 and CDR2: SGHRS and YFSETQ. V gave up 0 bases and J gave up 6 bases, with 4 bases separating them. The CDR3 loop spans 13 amino acids.

V gene TRBV5-1 combines with J gene TRBJ1-6; no firm D call. Sequencing was performed on peripheral blood, taken in a trial of Ad26.COV2.S vaccine versus placebo. The sequence derives from a person between 18 and 60 years old who received the Ad26.COV2.S COVID-19 vaccine or a placebo. The DNA of the CDR3 is TGCGCCAGCAGCTTGGCGACTAATTCACCCCTCCACTTT. Translation: CASSLATNSPLHF.